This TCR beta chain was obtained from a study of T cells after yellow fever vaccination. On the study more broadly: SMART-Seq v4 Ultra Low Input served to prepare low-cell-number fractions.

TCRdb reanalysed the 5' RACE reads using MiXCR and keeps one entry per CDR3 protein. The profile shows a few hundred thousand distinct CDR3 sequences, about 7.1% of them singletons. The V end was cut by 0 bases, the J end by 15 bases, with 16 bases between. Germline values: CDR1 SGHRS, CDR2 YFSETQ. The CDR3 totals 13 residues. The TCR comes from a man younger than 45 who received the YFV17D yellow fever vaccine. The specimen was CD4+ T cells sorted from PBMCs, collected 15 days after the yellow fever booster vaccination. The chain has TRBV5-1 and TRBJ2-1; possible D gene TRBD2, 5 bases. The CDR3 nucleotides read TGCGCCAGCAGCTTGGGGATGCAGTCTGGAGGGTTCTTC. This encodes CASSLGMQSGGFF.